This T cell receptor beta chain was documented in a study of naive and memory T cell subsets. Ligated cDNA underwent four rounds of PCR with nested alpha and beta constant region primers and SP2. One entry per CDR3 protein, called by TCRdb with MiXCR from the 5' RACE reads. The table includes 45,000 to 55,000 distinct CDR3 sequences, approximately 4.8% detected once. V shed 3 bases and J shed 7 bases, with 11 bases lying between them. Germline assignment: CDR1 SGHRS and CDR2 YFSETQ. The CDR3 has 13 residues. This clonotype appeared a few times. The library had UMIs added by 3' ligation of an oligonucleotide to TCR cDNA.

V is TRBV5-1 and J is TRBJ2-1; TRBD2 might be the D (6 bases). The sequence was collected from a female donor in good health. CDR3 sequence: CASSSKTRNEQFF. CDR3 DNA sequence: TGCGCCAGCAGCTCGAAGACTAGAAATGAGCAGTTCTTC.